This T cell receptor (beta chain) derives from a study of blood T cell repertoires in COVID-19. Study-wide background: Donors in the United States, Italy and Spain gave samples during acute or convalescent COVID-19. PBMCs, B-cell-depleted T cells, or T cells provided the cDNA or gDNA that made up the material.

Participants' reported clinical history set cohort assignment. The length of the CDR3 is 17 residues. Germline V CDR1 and CDR2: MGHRA, YSYEKL. V was pared by 4 bases and J by 4 bases, with 22 bases between. In the source study's methods: How many nucleated cells were present was estimated from reference gene primer amplification. The protocol was immunoSEQ multiplex PCR, while the TCRdb copy is restricted to in-frame clones and leaves out a portion. The DNA gave D and trimming, while V, J and clone size come from that table. The table shows about 400,000 clones, with 70% to 90% occurring only once. This chain joins TRBV4-1 and TRBJ1-2; D is perhaps TRBD1 (6 bases). This TCR was recovered from a woman aged 25 to 39 with acute COVID-19. Sequenced input: PBMCs or T cells enriched from blood (not recorded which). The CDR3 DNA is TGCGCCAGCAGCCCCACCATGGATTTGACAGGAGTCTATGGCTACACCTTC. This codes for CASSPTMDLTGVYGYTF.